These 6 T cell receptor beta chains came from one sample sequenced in a study of technical replicates of blood from a handful of donors. Method: immunoSEQ multiplex PCR; TCRdb's copy keeps in-frame clones and lacks some. The table has 90,000 to 100,000 clones, just under 95% seen once; the top ten hold around 0.31%. Specimen: T cells isolated from PBMCs. Source of these receptors: a human donor in good health.

The chain has TRBV11-2 and TRBJ2-1; tentatively, D is TRBD2 (6 bases). This CDR3 is 13 amino acids long. Trimming took 5 bases from V and 9 from J, leaving 14 bases between them. In germline, CDR1 is SGHAT, CDR2 FQNNGV. In DNA form, the CDR3 reads TGTGCCAGCAGCGACCCACTAGCTGTTGAGCAGTTCTTC. Its translation is CASSDPLAVEQFF.

The rearrangement joins TRBV30 to TRBJ2-7; TRBD2 agrees at 11 bases. The V gene end was trimmed by 2 bases and the J gene end by 4 bases; junction bases not matched to a gene: 1. This CDR3 has 13 residues. Germline CDR1 GTSNPN, CDR2 SVGIG (reference sequence). CDR3 sequence reads: CAWSTSGSYEQYF. Here the CDR3 DNA reads TGTGCCTGGAGTACTAGCGGGAGTTACGAGCAGTACTTC.

J is TRBJ2-3 and V is TRBV2, with TRBD1 matching over 7 bases. The CDR3 has 13 residues. CDR1 is SNHLY, CDR2 FYNNEI, per germline. Trimming removed 10 bases from V and 5 bases from J; junction bases left unmatched: 9. The CDR3 nucleotides read TGTGCCACCCAGGGGGAGCGGATAGATACGCAGTATTTT. Residues: CATQGERIDTQYF.

The chain joins TRBV9 to TRBJ1-1; D is ambiguous. The CDR3 covers 13 residues. Germline-derived CDR1 and CDR2 are SGDLS and YYNGEE. V was shortened by 4 bases and J by 6 bases, with 13 bases between the two germline ends. CDR3 sequence: CASSPPGDPEAFF. DNA for the CDR3: TGTGCCAGCAGCCCCCCTGGAGACCCTGAAGCTTTCTTT.

This chain joins TRBV7-2 and TRBJ1-2; weak D call: TRBD1 (5 bases). CDR3 length equals 14 residues. Germline values: CDR1 SGHTA, CDR2 FQGNSA. V dropped 5 bases and J dropped 4 bases, with 14 bases sitting between them. The CDR3 region is CASSPGGGSYGYTF. For the CDR3, the DNA is TGTGCCAGCAGCCCCGGTGGGGGGAGCTATGGCTACACCTTC.

This sequence joins TRBV4-1 and TRBJ1-2, with D maybe TRBD1 (5 bases). V was pared by 1 base and J by 7 bases, with 13 bases between. The CDR3 is 14 residues long. The V gene's germline CDR1 is MGHRA and CDR2 YSYEKL. The CDR3 DNA follows: TGCGCCAGCAGCCAAGTTCGGCAGGGAAGTGGCTACACCTTC. Residues: CASSQVRQGSGYTF.